This is a list of T cell receptor beta chains from one sample in a study of CD8 T cells in ankylosing spondylitis. TCRdb re-analysed the 5' RACE reads in MiXCR, keeping a single row per CDR3 protein. Here the sample spans 240,000 or so distinct CDR3 sequences, roughly 8.6% being singletons. Sequencing was carried out using blood, either unsorted or a sorted T cell fraction (not recorded which). All receptors come from a male donor with ankylosing spondylitis or in good health (not recorded which). Both conserved end residues are part of each CDR3. D genes are given only for firm matches. Clone size is not always given. Where it is, it says once, few, many or a class for expanded clones.

j_call v_call d_call clone_size cdr3_aa cdr3_nt
TRBJ2-1 TRBV29-1 NA many CSVEGMISYNEQFF TGCAGCGTTGAAGGCATGATCTCCTACAATGAGCAGTTCTTC
TRBJ1-1 TRBV7-2 TRBD1 many CASSLGQGALEAFF TGTGCCAGCAGCTTAGGACAGGGGGCTCTTGAAGCTTTCTTT
TRBJ2-1 TRBV7-2 NA once CASSPSGGVYNEQFF TGTGCCAGCAGCCCTTCTGGCGGCGTCTACAATGAGCAGTTCTTC
TRBJ1-1 TRBV20-1 TRBD1 many CSAGTGQGRTEAFF TGCAGTGCCGGAACGGGACAGGGAAGAACTGAAGCTTTCTTT
TRBJ2-7 TRBV20-1 NA many CSARGEVFPYEQYF TGCAGTGCTAGAGGGGAGGTCTTTCCCTACGAGCAGTACTTC
TRBJ2-5 TRBV15 NA NA CATSGLRTEIETQYF TGTGCCACCAGCGGATTGAGGACGGAAATAGAGACCCAGTACTTC
TRBJ1-2 TRBV4-3 TRBD1 many CASSPGTGGSNYGYTF TGCGCCAGCAGCCCTGGGACAGGGGGATCTAACTATGGCTACACCTTC
TRBJ2-7 TRBV7-8 TRBD2 many CASSQGLAGGPVNYEQYF TGTGCCAGCAGCCAGGGACTAGCGGGAGGGCCGGTAAACTACGAGCAGTACTTC
TRBJ2-5 TRBV5-1 NA many CASSLALRGETQYF TGCGCCAGCAGCTTGGCCCTCAGAGGGGAGACCCAGTACTTC
TRBJ2-7 TRBV6-5 NA many CASSYGGARYF TGTGCCAGCAGTTATGGAGGCGCACGGTACTTC
TRBJ2-5 TRBV10-3 NA many CAISEAGGETQYF TGTGCCATCAGTGAAGCCGGAGGGGAGACCCAGTACTTC
TRBJ2-1 TRBV5-6 NA NA CASSLLSLLSYNEQFF TGTGCCAGCAGTTTGTTGTCCCTCCTCTCCTACAATGAGCAGTTCTTC
TRBJ1-5 TRBV27 NA many CASSFPRTASKRQPQHF TGTGCCAGCAGTTTCCCCCGGACAGCCTCAAAACGTCAGCCCCAGCATTTT
TRBJ1-2 TRBV4-3 TRBD1 many CASSRSTGGGYGYTF TGCGCCAGCAGCCGATCCACAGGGGGTGGATATGGCTACACCTTC
TRBJ2-5 TRBV4-2 NA NA CASSQEGLGGVQETQYF TGTGCCAGCAGCCAAGAAGGTCTGGGGGGAGTGCAAGAGACCCAGTACTTC
TRBJ1-2 TRBV6-6 NA many CASSHTDKNGYTF TGTGCCAGCAGTCACACGGATAAAAATGGCTACACCTTC
TRBJ1-1 TRBV7-2 TRBD1 many CASRRDRQAFF TGTGCCAGCAGAAGGGACAGGCAAGCTTTCTTT
TRBJ1-6 TRBV12-3/TRBV12-4 NA NA CASSFKEDSPLHF TGTGCCAGCAGTTTTAAGGAGGATTCACCCCTCCACTTT
TRBJ2-1 TRBV3-1 TRBD1 many CASSQPPGQGNNEQFF TGTGCCAGCAGCCAACCACCGGGACAGGGGAACAATGAGCAGTTCTTC
TRBJ1-5 TRBV30 NA few CAWSRRDNQPQHF TGTGCCTGGAGCCGCCGGGACAATCAGCCCCAGCATTTT
TRBJ2-5 TRBV9 NA many CASSVVGGPGETQYF TGTGCCAGCAGCGTAGTTGGTGGGCCTGGAGAGACCCAGTACTTC
TRBJ1-2 TRBV6-5 NA many CASSYSGSRGYTF TGTGCCAGCAGTTACTCAGGGTCACGAGGCTACACCTTC
TRBJ2-1 TRBV29-1 NA many CSVRDSPPNEQFF TGCAGCGTCCGAGACAGCCCCCCCAATGAGCAGTTCTTC
TRBJ2-5 TRBV5-1 NA NA CASSRRDGEQETQYF TGCGCCAGCAGCCGGCGGGACGGTGAACAAGAGACCCAGTACTTC
TRBJ2-1 TRBV5-1 TRBD2 many CASSSATSGRLYNEQFF TGCGCCAGCAGCTCGGCGACTAGCGGGAGATTATACAATGAGCAGTTCTTC
TRBJ1-1 TRBV7-2 TRBD1 few CASSSGQGVEAFF TGTGCCAGCAGCTCGGGACAGGGTGTTGAAGCTTTCTTT
TRBJ1-1 TRBV20-1 NA many CSAVPGDTEAFF TGCAGTGCCGTGCCAGGGGATACTGAAGCTTTCTTT
TRBJ2-7 TRBV20-1 NA many CSARTNGGLLEQYF TGCAGTGCTCGCACGAACGGGGGCCTCCTCGAGCAGTACTTC
TRBJ2-1 TRBV2 TRBD2 NA CASSDLEAGGDNEQFF TGTGCCAGCAGTGATCTAGAGGCGGGAGGAGACAATGAGCAGTTCTTC
TRBJ2-1 TRBV5-1 NA many CASSETTSYNEQFF TGCGCCAGCAGTGAGACAACCTCCTACAATGAGCAGTTCTTC
TRBJ1-2 TRBV13 NA many CASSPGTGGGYTF TGTGCCAGCAGCCCCGGGACGGGAGGTGGCTACACCTTC
TRBJ2-1 TRBV20-1 TRBD2 many CSARVPSGGYNEQFF TGCAGTGCTAGGGTACCTAGCGGGGGTTACAATGAGCAGTTCTTC
TRBJ1-3 TRBV6-2/TRBV6-3 NA few CASSQSRWAIF TGTGCCAGCAGTCAAAGTCGTTGGGCCATCTTT
TRBJ2-5 TRBV20-1 NA many CSVRPGVETQYF TGCAGTGTTAGGCCCGGGGTAGAGACCCAGTACTTC
TRBJ2-1 TRBV5-1 TRBD2 many CASQAGGLYNEQFF TGCGCCAGCCAAGCGGGGGGCCTTTACAATGAGCAGTTCTTC
TRBJ2-2 TRBV30 NA many CAWTPRRFHTGELFF TGTGCCTGGACCCCTAGGCGGTTCCACACCGGGGAGCTGTTTTTT
TRBJ2-7 TRBV29-1 TRBD1 many CSVESGTGRNEQYF TGCAGCGTTGAATCCGGGACAGGGAGGAACGAGCAGTACTTC
TRBJ2-1 TRBV2 TRBD1 many CASSEGTGREGEQFF TGTGCCAGCAGTGAGGGGACAGGACGAGAGGGTGAGCAGTTCTTC
TRBJ1-2 TRBV11-2 NA few CASSPQSTGGWGYTF TGTGCCAGCAGCCCCCAAAGCACGGGGGGTTGGGGCTACACCTTC
TRBJ2-7 TRBV14 TRBD2 many CASSQDSGISYEQYF TGTGCCAGCAGCCAAGATAGCGGGATATCCTACGAGCAGTACTTC
TRBJ2-2 TRBV2 TRBD1 many CASRMQGAPGELFF TGTGCCAGCCGCATGCAGGGGGCCCCCGGGGAGCTGTTTTTT
TRBJ2-1 TRBV5-1 TRBD2 NA CASSLGVAGDEQFF TGCGCCAGCAGCTTGGGAGTAGCGGGAGATGAGCAGTTCTTC
TRBJ1-1 TRBV7-9 NA many CASTVGTEAFF TGTGCCAGCACTGTGGGCACTGAAGCTTTCTTT
TRBJ1-5 TRBV12-3/TRBV12-4 TRBD1 many CASSLSQGNQPQHF TGTGCCAGCAGTTTGTCACAGGGGAATCAGCCCCAGCATTTT
TRBJ1-1 TRBV7-6 NA many CASSLDGLGEAFF TGTGCCAGCAGCTTAGACGGGTTGGGTGAAGCTTTCTTT
TRBJ2-7 TRBV20-1 NA many CSAREGSHSSGEQYF TGCAGTGCTAGAGAGGGAAGCCATTCCTCGGGCGAGCAGTACTTC
TRBJ2-7 TRBV14 NA few CASSQDMWSYEQYF TGTGCCAGCAGCCAAGACATGTGGTCCTACGAGCAGTACTTC
TRBJ1-2 TRBV5-1 NA many CASSFDAASGGYTF TGCGCCAGCAGCTTCGACGCAGCCTCGGGCGGCTACACCTTC
TRBJ2-3 TRBV14 NA many CASSPRKSTDTQYF TGTGCCAGCAGCCCCCGCAAAAGCACAGATACGCAGTATTTT
TRBJ1-1 TRBV7-9 NA many CASSLEDEAFF TGTGCCAGCAGCCTTGAGGACGAAGCTTTCTTT
TRBJ1-5 TRBV12-3/TRBV12-4 NA many CASTLGWQVGNQPQHF TGTGCCAGCACTCTAGGGTGGCAGGTGGGCAATCAGCCCCAGCATTTT
TRBJ2-2 TRBV5-1 TRBD2 many CASRPTSGRTGELFF TGCGCCAGCAGACCAACTAGCGGTAGGACCGGGGAGCTGTTTTTT
TRBJ2-1 TRBV20-1 NA many CSASVGSSYNEQFF TGCAGTGCTAGTGTCGGGAGCTCCTACAATGAGCAGTTCTTC
TRBJ2-1 TRBV5-1 TRBD2 many CASSLSGLASPNEQFF TGCGCCAGCAGCTTGTCGGGACTAGCATCTCCCAATGAGCAGTTCTTC
TRBJ2-1 TRBV11-2 NA NA CASSPGMVVAIDSDNEQFF TGTGCCAGCAGCCCTGGTATGGTGGTAGCGATAGATTCTGACAATGAGCAGTTCTTC
TRBJ2-7 TRBV12-3/TRBV12-4 TRBD2 many CASQPGLASSEQYF TGTGCCAGCCAACCGGGACTAGCTTCGTCCGAGCAGTACTTC
TRBJ1-2 TRBV30 TRBD1 few CAWSVPGQGFDGYTF TGTGCCTGGAGTGTACCCGGACAGGGTTTCGATGGCTACACCTTC
TRBJ1-1 TRBV14 NA many CASSHRTVEAFF TGTGCCAGCAGCCATCGGACGGTTGAAGCTTTCTTT
TRBJ2-7 TRBV7-2 NA few CASSHPSYEQYF TGTGCCAGCAGCCACCCCTCCTACGAGCAGTACTTC
TRBJ1-6 TRBV30 NA few CALEMANNSPLHF TGTGCCTTGGAGATGGCCAATAATTCACCCCTCCACTTT